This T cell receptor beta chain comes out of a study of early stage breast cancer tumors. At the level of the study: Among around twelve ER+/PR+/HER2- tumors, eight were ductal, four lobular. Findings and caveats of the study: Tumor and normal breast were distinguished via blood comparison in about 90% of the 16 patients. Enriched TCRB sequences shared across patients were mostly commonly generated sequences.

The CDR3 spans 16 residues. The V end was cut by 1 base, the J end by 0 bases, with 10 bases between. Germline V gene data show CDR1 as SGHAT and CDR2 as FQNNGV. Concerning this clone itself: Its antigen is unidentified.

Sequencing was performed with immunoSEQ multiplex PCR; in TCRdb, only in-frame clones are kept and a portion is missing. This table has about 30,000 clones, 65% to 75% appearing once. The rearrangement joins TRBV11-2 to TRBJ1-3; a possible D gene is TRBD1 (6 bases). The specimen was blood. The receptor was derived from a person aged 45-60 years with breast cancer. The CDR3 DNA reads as TGTGCCAGCAGCTTAGTCAGGGGCCTCTCTGGAAACACCATATATTTT. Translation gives CASSLVRGLSGNTIYF. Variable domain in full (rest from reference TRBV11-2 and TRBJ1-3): EAGVAQSPRYKIIEKRQSVAFWCNPISGHATLYWYQQILGQGPKLLIQFQNNGVVDDSQLPKDRFSAERLKGVDSTLKIQPAKLEDSAVYLCASSLVRGLSGNTIYFGEGSWLTVV.